Below, 27 T cell receptor beta chains from the same sample are listed, as sequenced in a study of CD8 T cells in ankylosing spondylitis (dated by TCRdb to about 2017). The study at large found these results: A TCR beta motif of eight highly homologous amino acid variants appeared characteristic of blood from ankylosing spondylitis patients.

Their specific antigens are unknown. Preparation of the library involved 5' RACE. Sequencing took place on an Illumina HiSeq 2500. The public reads were quality trimmed at Q25 with fastp and then assembled into clones with MiXCR by TCRdb, keeping productive beta chains. Every entry covers one CDR3 protein and lists the most common genes and DNA from its rows. The sample profile shows more than 250,000 distinct CDR3 sequences; 8% of them were found once. The ten largest clones represent about 14% of the sample. The sequenced sample was blood, either unsorted or a sorted T cell fraction (not recorded which). Receptors originate from a male donor with ankylosing spondylitis.

This clonotype has only a few counts. The chain couples TRBV3-1 to TRBJ2-1; D gene unclear. The CDR3 loop spans 16 amino acids. The ends were cut back, 3 bases at V and 1 base at J, with 13 bases in the middle. Germline V lookup: CDR1 LGHDT, CDR2 YNNKEL (reference sequence). The chain's CDR3 is CASSQGSPTSYNEQFF. The CDR3 coding sequence is TGTGCCAGCAGCCAGGGCTCCCCTACGTCCTACAATGAGCAGTTCTTC.

This clonotype was detected a few times. The rearrangement joins TRBV7-3 to TRBJ2-1; D assignment may be TRBD1 or TRBD2 (5 bases each). V dropped 5 bases and J dropped 6 bases, with 23 bases sitting between them. The CDR3 spans 17 residues. Germline V lookup: CDR1 SGHTA, CDR2 FQGTGA. As DNA, the CDR3 is TGTGCCAGCAGCCGTAACGGGACCCTCCTAGGCTCCAATGAGCAGTTCTTC. It specifies CASSRNGTLLGSNEQFF.

A word on this clonotype: A read error may account for a junction end that differs from germline. The rearrangement joins TRBV7-9 to TRBJ2-3; D unresolved. The CDR3 consists of 10 residues. Germline CDR1 and CDR2: SEHNR and FQNEAQ (reference sequence). CDR3 sequence: CASSPYTSVF. CDR3 nucleotides: TGTGCCAGCAGCCCCTATACGAGTGTTTTT.

This clonotype was recorded at least ten times. The chain combines TRBV12-3 or TRBV12-4 with TRBJ2-1; D ambiguous. The V end lost 6 bases, the J end lost 7 bases, and 13 bases lay between the germline ends. This CDR3 contains 13 residues. CDR3 coding DNA: TGTGCCAGCAGGACGATCAGTAGTAATGAGCAGTTCTTC. Translating gives CASRTISSNEQFF.

There are many counts of this clonotype. V is TRBV10-3 and J is TRBJ2-7; possibly TRBD1 for D (6 bases). Trimming cost V 10 bases and J 4 bases, with 14 bases left between them. Germline CDR1 and CDR2: ENHRY and SYGVKD. CDR3 size: 12 residues. The CDR3 is CASRQDVYEQYF. CDR3 nucleotide sequence: TGTGCCAGCAGACAGGACGTTTACGAGCAGTACTTC.

This clonotype was counted between two and nine times. CDR3 residues: CASSPWTSGSYNEQFF. The CDR3, as DNA: TGTGCCAGCAGCCCTTGGACTAGCGGATCCTACAATGAGCAGTTCTTC. The chain couples TRBV11-2 to TRBJ2-1, with 10 bases identical to TRBD2. CDR3 length equals 16 residues. Losses at the gene ends were 5 bases for V and 1 base for J; bases not matched to a gene: 5. CDR1 SGHAT and CDR2 FQNNGV come from the germline V gene.

The chain has TRBV29-1 and TRBJ1-4; 7 bases match TRBD1. The CDR3 consists of 14 residues. After removal of 4 bases from V and 5 bases from J, the junction contained 7 bases not matched to a gene. From germline, CDR1 is SQVTM and CDR2 ANQGSEA. The CDR3 bases are TGCAGCGTTGGCCGGACAGGCGAGAATGAAAAACTGTTTTTT. The encoded protein is CSVGRTGENEKLFF. The whole variable domain, filled in from reference TRBV29-1 and TRBJ1-4, reads SAVISQKPSRDICQRGTSLTIQCQVDSQVTMMFWYRQQPGQSLTLIATANQGSEATYESGFVIDKFPISRPNLTFSTLTVSNMSPEDSSIYLCSVGRTGENEKLFFGSGTQLSVL.

This clonotype appeared many times. The chain's CDR3 is CASSLAGYGTGELFF. In DNA, the CDR3 is TGCGCCAGCAGCTTGGCAGGGTATGGCACCGGGGAGCTGTTTTTT. This sequence joins TRBV5-1 and TRBJ2-2, with a weak D call TRBD1 (5 bases). CDR3 length equals 15 residues. The germline V gene has CDR1 SGHRS and CDR2 YFSETQ. With 0 bases removed from V and 4 bases from J, the gap between germline ends came to 10 bases. Filled out from reference TRBV5-1 and TRBJ2-2, the complete variable domain reads KAGVTQTPRYLIKTRGQQVTLSCSPISGHRSVSWYQQTPGQGLQFLFEYFSETQRNKGNFPGRFSGRQFSNSRSEMNVSTLELGDSALYLCASSLAGYGTGELFFGEGSRLTVL.

The V and J genes are TRBV28 and TRBJ2-5; 9 bases are shared with TRBD2. Germline V gene sequence: CDR1 MDHEN, CDR2 SYDVKM. Unmatched junction bases numbered 5, after V lost 3 bases and J lost 3 bases. This CDR3 comprises 15 residues. The CDR3 is CASSFSGRVEETQYF. The CDR3 bases are TGTGCCAGCAGTTTTAGCGGGAGAGTAGAAGAGACCCAGTACTTC.

The gene calls are TRBV24-1 and TRBJ2-3; D tentatively fits TRBD1 or TRBD2 (6 bases each). Trimming took off 3 bases at V and 6 bases at J, with 15 bases between the two ends. In germline, CDR1 is KGHDR, CDR2 SFDVKD. This CDR3 is 15 amino acids long. The CDR3 is CATSDPSGGGDTQYF. CDR3 nucleotides: TGTGCCACCAGTGATCCAAGCGGAGGGGGTGATACGCAGTATTTT.

This clonotype was seen more than once but under ten times. The gene calls are TRBV3-1 and TRBJ2-7, with unresolved D. The V and J ends lost 1 base and 2 bases respectively, with 15 bases between them. Per germline, CDR1 LGHDT and CDR2 YNNKEL (reference sequence). There are 16 residues in the CDR3. CDR3 sequence reads: CASSQASPPSAYEQYF. Here the CDR3 DNA reads TGTGCCAGCAGCCAAGCCTCCCCTCCTTCAGCCTACGAGCAGTACTTC.

The chain is built from TRBV7-6 and TRBJ2-1, with 9 bases fitting TRBD2. V dropped 2 bases and J dropped 1; count of bases not matched to a gene: 6. The CDR3 is 17 residues long. The germline gives CDR1 SGHVS, CDR2 FNYEAQ. The chain's CDR3 is CASSLRREGRSYNEQFF. In DNA, the CDR3 is TGTGCCAGCAGCTTACGGCGGGAGGGCCGGTCCTACAATGAGCAGTTCTTC. The variable domain in full, completed from reference TRBV7-6 and TRBJ2-1, reads GAGVSQSPRYKVTKRGQDVALRCDPISGHVSLYWYRQALGQGPEFLTYFNYEAQQDKSGLPNDRFSAERPEGSISTLTIQRTEQRDSAMYRCASSLRREGRSYNEQFFGPGTRLTVL.

This clonotype was counted ten times or more. The chain joins TRBV7-9 to TRBJ1-2, with D maybe TRBD1 (5 bases). CDR1 and CDR2 from the germline V gene are SEHNR and FQNEAQ (reference sequence). Trimming removed 3 bases at V and 3 bases at J, with 8 bases between. The CDR3 runs 13 residues. CDR3 bases: TGTGCCAGCAGCTTGGGGCAGTACTATGGCTACACCTTC. This sequence encodes CASSLGQYYGYTF. The variable domain in full, completed from reference TRBV7-9 and TRBJ1-2, reads DTGVSQNPRHKITKRGQNVTFRCDPISEHNRLYWYRQTLGQGPEFLTYFQNEAQLEKSRLLSDRFSAERPKGSFSTLEIQRTEQGDSAMYLCASSLGQYYGYTFGSGTRLTVV.

The sample holds a few counts of this clonotype. The chain couples TRBV4-3 to TRBJ1-2; unclear D gene. CDR3 length: 13 amino acids. CDR1 is LGHNA and CDR2 is YSLEER in the germline V gene. Trimming stripped 1 base from V and 3 bases from J, with 6 bases between. The CDR3 region has the DNA TGCGCCAGCAGCCAAGTGGTTTACTATGGCTACACCTTC. This sequence encodes CASSQVVYYGYTF.

This clonotype was observed a handful of times. V is TRBV29-1 and J is TRBJ1-2; D unresolved. Per germline, CDR1 SQVTM and CDR2 ANQGSEA. The CDR3 spans 12 residues. The V gene lost 4 bases and the J gene lost 2 bases, with 8 bases spanning the gap. The CDR3 reads CSVVDLNYGYTF. The CDR3 nucleotides read TGCAGCGTTGTAGACCTGAACTATGGCTACACCTTC.

This clonotype showed up just a few times. The rearrangement links TRBV9 to TRBJ2-3; TRBD2 matches at 10 bases. J lost 9 bases, V lost 3 bases, and 4 bases had no gene match. The length of the CDR3 is 13 residues. Germline-derived CDR1 and CDR2 are SGDLS and YYNGEE. This CDR3 is CASSGLAGATQYF. The CDR3 DNA reads TGTGCCAGCAGCGGTCTAGCGGGGGCGACGCAGTATTTT. Complete variable domain (other parts from reference TRBV9 and TRBJ2-3): DSGVTQTPKHLITATGQRVTLRCSPRSGDLSVYWYQQSLDQGLQFLIQYYNGEERAKGNILERFSAQQFPDLHSELNLSSLELGDSALYFCASSGLAGATQYFGPGTRLTVL.

This clonotype turned up a few times. This rearrangement joins TRBV10-3 to TRBJ2-7; TRBD2 aligns across 11 bases. The CDR3 runs 15 residues. Germline loops: CDR1 ENHRY, CDR2 SYGVKD. V lost 2 bases to trimming and J lost 4 bases; unmatched junction nucleotides: 4. This CDR3 is CAISESLAGGYEQYF. As DNA, the CDR3 is TGTGCCATCAGTGAGAGTCTAGCGGGAGGTTACGAGCAGTACTTC.

This clonotype was counted only a few times. This CDR3 reads CASSLRLWNQPQHF. For the CDR3, the DNA is TGTGCCAGCAGTTTAAGATTGTGGAATCAGCCCCAGCATTTT. This chain uses TRBV12-3 or TRBV12-4 with TRBJ1-5; no clear D. This CDR3 is built from 14 residues. Between the trimmed V and J ends, which lost 2 bases and 4 bases, there was a span of 9 bases.

The chain couples TRBV9 to TRBJ2-1; TRBD2 agrees at 9 bases. CDR3 length equals 16 residues. Germline V lookup: CDR1 SGDLS, CDR2 YYNGEE. V shed 3 bases, J shed 1 base, and the junction held 5 bases outside the gene matches. CDR3 bases: TGTGCCAGCAGCGCAGTTAGCGGGAGTTCCTACAATGAGCAGTTCTTC. Its translation is CASSAVSGSSYNEQFF.

V is TRBV19 and J is TRBJ2-1; 7 bases line up with TRBD2. The CDR3 runs 14 residues. The junction had 5 bases not matched to a gene; V was cut back by 4 bases and J by 5 bases. Germline V gene data show CDR1 as LNHDA and CDR2 as SQIVND (reference sequence). CDR3 residues: CASSTYGRHNEQFF. The CDR3 region has the DNA TGTGCCAGTAGTACCTACGGGAGGCACAATGAGCAGTTCTTC.

This clonotype was seen many times. The V and J genes are TRBV27 and TRBJ2-3; D remains unclear. CDR1 and CDR2 (germline): MNHEY, SMNVEV (reference sequence). V was pared by 9 bases and J by 4 bases, with 11 bases between. This CDR3 is built from 12 residues. Here the CDR3 reads CASWGSPDTQYF. The DNA for the CDR3 is TGTGCCAGTTGGGGTTCGCCAGATACGCAGTATTTT.

This chain joins TRBV2 and TRBJ2-5, with TRBD1 matching 9 bases. CDR3 length: 14 residues. The germline V gene encodes CDR1 SNHLY and CDR2 FYNNEI. The J segment lost 2 bases and the V segment lost 11 bases, leaving 9 bases of the junction unmatched. The CDR3 spells CASSRDRVQETQYF. The CDR3 region has the DNA TGTGCCTCGTCCCGGGACAGGGTTCAAGAGACCCAGTACTTC.

This clonotype has at least ten counts. V usage is TRBV6-1 and J usage is TRBJ2-7; 13 bases line up with TRBD2. The CDR3 is 14 amino acids. With V trimmed by 2 bases and J by 7 bases, 2 bases remained unmatched. Germline V CDR1 and CDR2: MNHNS, SASEGT. CDR3 loop: CASSETSGREEQYF. DNA of the CDR3: TGTGCCAGCAGTGAAACTAGCGGGAGGGAAGAGCAGTACTTC.

This clonotype was seen at least ten times. The chain recombines TRBV7-2 with TRBJ2-5, with TRBD1 as a possible D gene (6 bases). Germline CDR1 reads SGHTA; CDR2 reads FQGNSA. The CDR3 has 15 amino acids. V gave up 2 bases and J gave up 5 bases, with 15 bases separating them. CDR3 residues: CASSLPIGGRETQYF. CDR3 sequence (DNA): TGTGCCAGCAGCTTACCCATAGGGGGACGGGAGACCCAGTACTTC.

This clonotype was picked up a small number of times. The rearrangement joins TRBV18 to TRBJ2-3; possibly TRBD1 or TRBD2 for D (6 bases each). V lost 5 bases and J 0 bases, leaving 12 bases between the germline ends. The CDR3 has 15 amino acids. Looked up from germline, CDR1 is KGHSH and CDR2 is LQKENI. CDR3 nucleotides: TGTGCCAGCTCAGAGGGGGGACGAAGCACAGATACGCAGTATTTT. This gives the protein CASSEGGRSTDTQYF.

The V gene is TRBV4-1, the J gene TRBJ1-1, with 7 bases identical to TRBD1. The trim removed 6 bases at V and 0 bases at J, leaving 7 bases unmatched. The CDR3 totals 15 residues. The germline V gene encodes CDR1 MGHRA and CDR2 YSYEKL. DNA for the CDR3: TGCGCCAGCAGGAACAGGGGTAAGGTGAACACTGAAGCTTTCTTT. Protein: CASRNRGKVNTEAFF.

The gene calls are TRBV2 and TRBJ1-5; perhaps TRBD1 as D (6 bases). V was cut by 7 bases and J by 3 bases, with 7 bases left in between. Germline V gives CDR1 SNHLY, CDR2 FYNNEI. The CDR3 sequence is 12 residues long. DNA for the CDR3: TGTGCCAGCATGGGGGCCAATCAGCCCCAGCATTTT. It encodes CASMGANQPQHF.